The 9 T cell receptor beta chains listed next were all sequenced from one sample in a study of identical twins. Each CDR3 protein is one row after TCRdb ran MiXCR on the 5' RACE reads. The sample carries approximately 600,000 distinct CDR3 sequences, around a tenth recorded once. This sample also belongs to another study, concerning yellow fever vaccine responses in identical twins.

The sequencing input was PBMCs. The receptor source for this set is a woman under 30 in good health.

This clonotype was detected a few times. The V gene is TRBV3-1, the J gene TRBJ2-5; TRBD2 aligns across 8 bases. Germline CDR1 is LGHDT and CDR2 is YNNKEL (reference sequence). The J segment lost 6 bases and the V segment lost 3 bases, leaving 9 bases of the junction unmatched. CDR3 size: 15 residues. The CDR3 is CASSHGAGAIKTQYF. The CDR3 nucleotides are TGTGCCAGCAGCCACGGAGCGGGAGCGATAAAGACCCAGTACTTC.

The rearrangement joins TRBV7-9 to TRBJ2-1; D is possibly TRBD1 or TRBD2 (5 bases each). V was cut by 6 bases and J by 9 bases, with 21 bases left in between. The CDR3 sequence is 15 residues long. Germline V CDR1 and CDR2: SEHNR, FQNEAQ (reference sequence). The DNA of the CDR3 is TGTGCCAGCAGGCCTCCGGAGTGGGGGAGTGGTGAGCAGTTCTTC. Amino acid sequence: CASRPPEWGSGEQFF.

The V call is TRBV7-9, the J call TRBJ2-3, with D maybe TRBD1 (6 bases). The germline V gene has CDR1 SEHNR and CDR2 FQNEAQ (reference sequence). V shed 3 bases and J shed 8 bases, with 18 bases lying between them. This CDR3 has 15 amino acids. In DNA form, the CDR3 reads TGTGCCAGCAGCTTTGTCGGGACAATAAATGTTACGCAGTATTTT. Encoded protein: CASSFVGTINVTQYF.

This clonotype showed up just once. V is TRBV12-3 or TRBV12-4 and J is TRBJ2-1, with TRBD2 as a possible D gene (5 bases). CDR3 length: 13 residues. The germline V and J ends were trimmed by 4 bases and 10 bases, with 14 bases remaining between them. Here the CDR3 DNA reads TGTGCCAGCAGTTGGAACCCCTGGAGGGAGCAGTTCTTC. Amino acid sequence: CASSWNPWREQFF.

This clonotype occurred a few times. The chain carries TRBV6-1 and TRBJ2-7; 7 nucleotides match TRBD1. The length of the CDR3 is 15 residues. CDR1 MNHNS and CDR2 SASEGT come from the germline V gene. With V trimmed by 6 bases and J by 0 bases, 8 bases remained unmatched. The CDR3: CASRGQEGGSYEQYF. The DNA for the CDR3 is TGTGCCAGCAGAGGACAGGAAGGGGGCTCCTACGAGCAGTACTTC.

The V gene is TRBV3-1, the J gene TRBJ2-1, with D possibly being TRBD1 (6 bases). V lost 0 bases to trimming and J lost 12 bases, with 15 bases between them. The CDR3 runs 14 residues. CDR1 is LGHDT and CDR2 is YNNKEL in the germline V gene (reference sequence). The CDR3 bases are TGTGCCAGCAGCCAAGATAGTGGGGGCTTCTCGCAGTTCTTC. Its protein is CASSQDSGGFSQFF.

The chain links TRBV20-1 to TRBJ1-2, with 9 bases identical to TRBD1. CDR3 length equals 15 residues. Per the germline V gene, CDR1 is DFQATT and CDR2 is SNEGSKA (reference sequence). V was clipped by 0 bases and J by 4 bases; unmatched bases: 6. The CDR3 DNA follows: TGCAGTGCTAGAGATCGCGACAGGGGGGCCTATGGCTACACCTTC. As protein: CSARDRDRGAYGYTF.

The chain is built from TRBV27 and TRBJ1-5; no clear D. The CDR3 length is 15 residues. Germline V gene sequence: CDR1 MNHEY, CDR2 SMNVEV (reference sequence). V was clipped by 1 base and J by 0 bases, with 7 bases between them. The CDR3 loop is CASSLYSYSNQPQHF. The DNA for the CDR3 is TGTGCCAGCAGTTTATACAGCTATAGCAATCAGCCCCAGCATTTT.

The V gene is TRBV12-3 or TRBV12-4, the J gene TRBJ2-1, with 7 bases lining up with TRBD2. The CDR3 sequence is 18 residues long. The V segment lost 8 bases and the J segment 2 bases; nucleotides outside the gene matches: 18. The CDR3 here is CASARSGAGEVAYNEQFF. The CDR3 nucleotides read TGTGCCAGCGCCCGTAGTGGGGCGGGAGAGGTGGCCTACAATGAGCAGTTCTTC.